This T cell receptor (beta chain) was observed in a study of T cell responses to AZD1222 COVID-19 vaccine. Overall study findings and caveats: Rises in breadth and depth of Spike-specific TCRs came after two AZD1222 doses.

The length of the CDR3 is 14 residues. Germline V gene lookup returns CDR1 KGHDR and CDR2 SFDVKD. Germline trimming cut 3 bases from V and 2 bases from J; bases unmatched to any gene: 1. The repertoire was sequenced with immunoSEQ multiplex PCR; TCRdb's copy has only in-frame clones and lacks some. This sample has around 99,000 clones, with 91% found just once. Concerning this clone itself: The antigen remains undetermined.

The V gene is TRBV24-1, the J gene TRBJ1-2, with 8 bases identical to TRBD1. This TCR derives from an adult who received the AZD1222 COVID-19 vaccine. The material was peripheral blood, obtained 28 days after the second AZD1222 dose. This CDR3 is CATSDGTGNYGYTF. The CDR3 coding sequence is TGTGCCACCAGTGATGGGACAGGCAACTATGGCTACACCTTC.